This T cell receptor (beta chain) appears in the sequencing data of a study of T-cell memory formation after mild COVID-19. TCRdb reprocessed the 5' RACE reads with MiXCR, giving one entry per CDR3 protein. The sample yields roughly 580,000 distinct CDR3 sequences, roughly 18% seen once. On this clonotype: Its matching antigen is unknown.

Study conclusions and caveats: CD4/CD8 balance held among clones contracting day 15 to 85, and later expanders leaned CD4+.

The receptor was isolated from an adult woman who had mild COVID-19 (a few samples of this study predate the infection). Cell type and time point are not known. Sequenced input: PBMCs or a T cell subset sorted from them (not recorded which).

Written as DNA, the CDR3 is TGTGCCAGCAGAGAAAGAGCGAGGATGTACGATGAGCAGTTCTTC. Its protein is CASRERARMYDEQFF. The chain combines TRBV2 with TRBJ2-1; D gene unclear. Germline values: CDR1 SNHLY, CDR2 FYNNEI. Trimming took 6 bases from V and 8 from J, leaving 20 bases between them. The CDR3 spans 15 residues.